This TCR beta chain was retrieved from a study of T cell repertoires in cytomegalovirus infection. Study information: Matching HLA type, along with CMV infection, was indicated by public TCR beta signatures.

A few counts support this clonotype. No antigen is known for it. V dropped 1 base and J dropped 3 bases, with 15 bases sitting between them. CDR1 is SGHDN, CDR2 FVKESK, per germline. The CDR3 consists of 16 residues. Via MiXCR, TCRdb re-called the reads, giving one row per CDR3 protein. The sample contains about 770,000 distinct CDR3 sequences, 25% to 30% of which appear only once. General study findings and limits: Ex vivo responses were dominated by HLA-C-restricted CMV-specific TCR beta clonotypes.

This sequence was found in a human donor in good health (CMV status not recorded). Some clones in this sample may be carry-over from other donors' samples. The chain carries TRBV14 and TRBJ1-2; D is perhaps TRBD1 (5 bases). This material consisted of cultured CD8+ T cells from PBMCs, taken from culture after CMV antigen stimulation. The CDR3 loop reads CASSQGLVGRYYGYTF. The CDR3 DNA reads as TGTGCCAGCAGCCAAGGATTAGTGGGGCGGTACTATGGCTACACCTTC.